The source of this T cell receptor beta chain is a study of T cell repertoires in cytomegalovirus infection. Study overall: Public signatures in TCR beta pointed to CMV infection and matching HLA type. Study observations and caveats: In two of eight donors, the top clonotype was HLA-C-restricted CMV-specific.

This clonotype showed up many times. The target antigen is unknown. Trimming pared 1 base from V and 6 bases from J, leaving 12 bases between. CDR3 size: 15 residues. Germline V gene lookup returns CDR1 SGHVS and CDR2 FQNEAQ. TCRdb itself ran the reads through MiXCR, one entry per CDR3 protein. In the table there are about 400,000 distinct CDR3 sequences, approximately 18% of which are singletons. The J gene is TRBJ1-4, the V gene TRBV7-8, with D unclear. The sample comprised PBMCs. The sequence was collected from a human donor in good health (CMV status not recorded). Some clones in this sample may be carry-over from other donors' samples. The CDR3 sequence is CASSLVGFEYEKLFF. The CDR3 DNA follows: TGTGCCAGCAGCTTAGTGGGATTCGAATATGAAAAACTGTTTTTT.